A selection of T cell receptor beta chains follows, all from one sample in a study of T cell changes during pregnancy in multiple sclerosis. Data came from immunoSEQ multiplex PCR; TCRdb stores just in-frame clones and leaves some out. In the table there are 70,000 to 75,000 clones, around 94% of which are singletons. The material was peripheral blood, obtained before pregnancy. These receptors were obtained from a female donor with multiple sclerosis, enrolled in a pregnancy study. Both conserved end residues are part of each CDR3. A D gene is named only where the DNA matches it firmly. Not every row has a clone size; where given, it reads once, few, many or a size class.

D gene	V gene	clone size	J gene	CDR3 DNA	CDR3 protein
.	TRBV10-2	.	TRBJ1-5	TGCGCCAGCAGGTCCGGGACAACTAATCAGCCCCAGCATTTT	CASRSGTTNQPQHF
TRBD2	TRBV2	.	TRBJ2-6	TGTGCCAGCAGCACCTCTAAGAGCGGGAGGGCCGATGGGGCCAACGTCCTGACTTTC	CASSTSKSGRADGANVLTF
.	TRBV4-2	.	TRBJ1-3	TGTGCCAGCAGCCAAGATTTGGGTGCAGGCTCTGGAAACACCATATATTTT	CASSQDLGAGSGNTIYF
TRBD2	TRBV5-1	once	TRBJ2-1	TGCGCCAGCAGCTTGGTGTCTAGCGGGACCATATACAATGAGCAGTTCTTC	CASSLVSSGTIYNEQFF
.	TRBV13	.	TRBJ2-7	TGTGCCAGCAGCCGGGGGTGGCAGAGCAACGAGCAGTACTTC	CASSRGWQSNEQYF
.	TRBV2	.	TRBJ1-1	TGTGCCAGCACCTTTCGCAGCGGGGGGAGCACTGAAGCTTTCTTT	CASTFRSGGSTEAFF
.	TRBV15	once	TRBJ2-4	TGTGCCACCAGCAGAGAAAGGGACTTTAAAAGCAAAATTACCAAAAACATTCAGTACTTC	CATSRERDFKSKITKNIQYF
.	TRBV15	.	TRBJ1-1	TGTGCCACCAGCAGAGATCGGTACAGACTATCAGAAGCTTTCTTT	CATSRDRYRLSEAFF
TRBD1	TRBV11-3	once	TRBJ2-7	TGTGCCAGCAGCCCACGGACAGGGGGTTCCTACGAGCAGTACTTC	CASSPRTGGSYEQYF
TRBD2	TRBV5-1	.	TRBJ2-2	TGCGCCAGCAGTACACTAGCGGGAGGGCCTAGCGGGGAGCTGTTTTTT	CASSTLAGGPSGELFF
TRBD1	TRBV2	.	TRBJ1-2	TGTGCCAGCAGTGAAGCGATAGGGGGCTTCAGGAACTATGGCTACACCTTC	CASSEAIGGFRNYGYTF
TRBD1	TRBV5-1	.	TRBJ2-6	TGCGCCAGCAGTTTAGTACCGGGACAGGGGGCCCCGTCCTCTGGGGCCAACGTCCTGACTTTC	CASSLVPGQGAPSSGANVLTF
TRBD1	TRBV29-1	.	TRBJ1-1	TGCAGCGTTGAAAGGACAGGGGGATTGGGAGCTTTCTTT	CSVERTGGLGAFF
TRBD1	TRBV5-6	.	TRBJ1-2	TGTGCCAGCAGCGCTATGAGGGACAGGGCTATTGGCTACACCTTC	CASSAMRDRAIGYTF
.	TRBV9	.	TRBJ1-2	TGTGCCAGCAGCGTATGGTGCAGATTAAAATATGGCTACACCTTC	CASSVWCRLKYGYTF
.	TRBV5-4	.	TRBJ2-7	TGTGCCAGCAGCACAGGGCCCTGGAACGAGCAGTACTTC	CASSTGPWNEQYF
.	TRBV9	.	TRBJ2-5	TGTGCCAGCAGCGTAGGCGGTAGCGGACGCCAAGAGACCCAGTACTTC	CASSVGGSGRQETQYF
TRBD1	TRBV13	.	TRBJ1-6	TGTGCCAGCAGCTCGACAGGGACTTTAAATTCACCCCTCCACTTT	CASSSTGTLNSPLHF
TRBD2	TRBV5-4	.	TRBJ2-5	TGTGCCAGCAGGGCCGGGACTAGCATTCCGGAGACCCAGTACTTC	CASRAGTSIPETQYF
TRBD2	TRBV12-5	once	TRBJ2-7	TGTGCTAGTGGTCCGGGACTAGCGGGATCTTACGAGCAGTACTTC	CASGPGLAGSYEQYF
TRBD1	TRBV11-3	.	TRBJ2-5	TGTGCCAGCAGCCCTGGACAGGGGGCGGATACTGAGACCCAGTACTTC	CASSPGQGADTETQYF
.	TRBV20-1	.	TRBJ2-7	TGCAGTGCTGGGACCGGGAGCGAGCAGTACTTC	CSAGTGSEQYF
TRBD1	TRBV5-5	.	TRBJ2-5	TGTGCCAGCAGCTTACTTCCCGGGACAGTCGAAGAGACCCAGTACTTC	CASSLLPGTVEETQYF
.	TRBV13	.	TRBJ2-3	TGTGCCAGCAGCTTGACTATTCCCACCACAGATACGCAGTATTTT	CASSLTIPTTDTQYF
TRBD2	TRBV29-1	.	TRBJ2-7	TGCAGCGTTTCCCCCGGGGGGACTAGCGGGTACGAGCAGTACTTC	CSVSPGGTSGYEQYF
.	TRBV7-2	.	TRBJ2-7	TGTGCCAGCAGCTTAGGGGGCCACTACGAGCAGTACTTC	CASSLGGHYEQYF
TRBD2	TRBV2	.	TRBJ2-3	TGTGCCAGCCACCTCCGGGAGGGCGCCGCAGATACGCAGTATTTT	CASHLREGAADTQYF
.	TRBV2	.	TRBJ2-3	TGTGCCAGCAGTGAGGAGAACACAGATACGCAGTATTTT	CASSEENTDTQYF
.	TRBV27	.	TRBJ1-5	TGTGCCAGCAGTCTGCGGGGGGGACGCAATCAGCCCCAGCATTTT	CASSLRGGRNQPQHF
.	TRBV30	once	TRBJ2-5	TGTGCCTGGAGTCAGTCGAGCGCGACCCAGTACTTC	CAWSQSSATQYF
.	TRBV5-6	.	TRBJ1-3	TGTGCCAGCAGCTCTTCAGGGACACGTCCCTCTGGAAACACCATATATTTT	CASSSSGTRPSGNTIYF
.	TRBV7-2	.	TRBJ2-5	TGTGCCAGCAGCCACCGGTCCTCAGGGGAGACCCAGTACTTC	CASSHRSSGETQYF
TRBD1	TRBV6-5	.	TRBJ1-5	TGTGCCAGCAGTCCGGACAGGGGGCACAATCAGCCCCAGCATTTT	CASSPDRGHNQPQHF
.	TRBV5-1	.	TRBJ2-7	TGCGCCAGCAGCTTGAACCCGTTCAGATACGAGCAGTACTTC	CASSLNPFRYEQYF
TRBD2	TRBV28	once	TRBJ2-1	TGTGCCAGCAGTCCTCTAGCGGGATCTAATGAGCAGTTCTTC	CASSPLAGSNEQFF
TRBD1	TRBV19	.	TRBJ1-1	TGTGCCAGTAGTATAAGGGGGCAAATTAACACTGAAGCTTTCTTT	CASSIRGQINTEAFF
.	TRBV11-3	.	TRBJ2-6	TGTGCCAGCAGCTTGGGCTACTCTGGGGCCAACGTCCTGACTTTC	CASSLGYSGANVLTF
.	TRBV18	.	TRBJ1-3	TGTGCCAGCTCACCTGAGGCGATTCTGGGAAACACCATATATTTT	CASSPEAILGNTIYF
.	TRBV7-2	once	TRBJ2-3	TGTGCCAGCAGCTTAGGGGCTAGCAACACAGATACGCAGTATTTT	CASSLGASNTDTQYF
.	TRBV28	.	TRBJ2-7	TGTGCCAGCAGTGGGAGTACGGGGGAGCAGTACTTC	CASSGSTGEQYF
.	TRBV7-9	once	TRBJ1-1	TGTGCCAGCAGGGGAATGGTGGGGCCGACTGAAGCTTTCTTT	CASRGMVGPTEAFF
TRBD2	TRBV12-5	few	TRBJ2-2	TGTGCTAGTGGTTTGGTAAATCCCGGGACTAGCGGGAGAAGGGAGGCCGGGGAGCTGTTTTTT	CASGLVNPGTSGRREAGELFF
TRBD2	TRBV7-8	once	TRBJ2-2	TGTGCCAGCAGCGCCCGGCGGGAGGGCCTAAGGACCGGGGAGCTGTTTTTT	CASSARREGLRTGELFF
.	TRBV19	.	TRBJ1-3	TGTGCCAGTAGTCAGGGATCTGGAAACACCATATATTTT	CASSQGSGNTIYF
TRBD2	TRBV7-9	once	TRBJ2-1	TGTGCCAGCAGCATAATCTTGCGGGAGGGCAACAATGAGCAGTTCTTC	CASSIILREGNNEQFF
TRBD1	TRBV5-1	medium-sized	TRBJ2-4	TGCGCCAGCAGCCTGGCAGGGGGCCCCTCAGCCAAAAACATTCAGTACTTC	CASSLAGGPSAKNIQYF
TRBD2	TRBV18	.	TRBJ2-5	TGTGCCAGCGTTGCTAGCGGGATCCAAGAGACCCAGTACTTC	CASVASGIQETQYF
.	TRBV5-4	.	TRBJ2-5	TGTGCCAGCAGCTCGGGGGCGGGAGATTTTTTTGCCCAAGAGACCCAGTACTTC	CASSSGAGDFFAQETQYF
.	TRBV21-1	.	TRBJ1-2	TGTGCCAGCAGCAAACACCGGGCGGCGGGAGGCTACACCTTC	CASSKHRAAGGYTF
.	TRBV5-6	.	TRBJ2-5	TGTGCCAGCAGCTCATTTAAAGGGACTGGCGGTAAAGAGACCCAGTACTTC	CASSSFKGTGGKETQYF
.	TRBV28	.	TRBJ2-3	TGTGCCAGCAGTGGGGGCCGTAGAGATACGCAGTATTTT	CASSGGRRDTQYF
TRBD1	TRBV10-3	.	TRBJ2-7	TGTGCCATCAGTCCACGGACAGGGGGGGGATACGAGCAGTACTTC	CAISPRTGGGYEQYF
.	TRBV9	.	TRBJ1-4	TGTGCCAGCAGCGTAGGGCAGGCAACTAATGAAAAACTGTTTTTT	CASSVGQATNEKLFF
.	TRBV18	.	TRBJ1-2	TGTGCCAGCTCACAGGCGGCGGGAAACTATGGCTACACCTTC	CASSQAAGNYGYTF
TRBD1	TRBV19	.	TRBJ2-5	TGTGCCAGTAGTATAGACAGGGGGCGGGAGACCCAGTACTTC	CASSIDRGRETQYF
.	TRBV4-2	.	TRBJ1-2	TGTGCCAGCAGCCAAGATGGGGCAGGGGTTAACTATGGCTACACCTTC	CASSQDGAGVNYGYTF
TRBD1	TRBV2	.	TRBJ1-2	TGTGCCAGCAGTGAAAATGACGGGACAGCCTATGGCTACACCTTC	CASSENDGTAYGYTF
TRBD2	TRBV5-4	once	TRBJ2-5	TGTGCCAGCAGCTTGGCGGAGCGGGGGCAAGAGACCCAGTACTTC	CASSLAERGQETQYF